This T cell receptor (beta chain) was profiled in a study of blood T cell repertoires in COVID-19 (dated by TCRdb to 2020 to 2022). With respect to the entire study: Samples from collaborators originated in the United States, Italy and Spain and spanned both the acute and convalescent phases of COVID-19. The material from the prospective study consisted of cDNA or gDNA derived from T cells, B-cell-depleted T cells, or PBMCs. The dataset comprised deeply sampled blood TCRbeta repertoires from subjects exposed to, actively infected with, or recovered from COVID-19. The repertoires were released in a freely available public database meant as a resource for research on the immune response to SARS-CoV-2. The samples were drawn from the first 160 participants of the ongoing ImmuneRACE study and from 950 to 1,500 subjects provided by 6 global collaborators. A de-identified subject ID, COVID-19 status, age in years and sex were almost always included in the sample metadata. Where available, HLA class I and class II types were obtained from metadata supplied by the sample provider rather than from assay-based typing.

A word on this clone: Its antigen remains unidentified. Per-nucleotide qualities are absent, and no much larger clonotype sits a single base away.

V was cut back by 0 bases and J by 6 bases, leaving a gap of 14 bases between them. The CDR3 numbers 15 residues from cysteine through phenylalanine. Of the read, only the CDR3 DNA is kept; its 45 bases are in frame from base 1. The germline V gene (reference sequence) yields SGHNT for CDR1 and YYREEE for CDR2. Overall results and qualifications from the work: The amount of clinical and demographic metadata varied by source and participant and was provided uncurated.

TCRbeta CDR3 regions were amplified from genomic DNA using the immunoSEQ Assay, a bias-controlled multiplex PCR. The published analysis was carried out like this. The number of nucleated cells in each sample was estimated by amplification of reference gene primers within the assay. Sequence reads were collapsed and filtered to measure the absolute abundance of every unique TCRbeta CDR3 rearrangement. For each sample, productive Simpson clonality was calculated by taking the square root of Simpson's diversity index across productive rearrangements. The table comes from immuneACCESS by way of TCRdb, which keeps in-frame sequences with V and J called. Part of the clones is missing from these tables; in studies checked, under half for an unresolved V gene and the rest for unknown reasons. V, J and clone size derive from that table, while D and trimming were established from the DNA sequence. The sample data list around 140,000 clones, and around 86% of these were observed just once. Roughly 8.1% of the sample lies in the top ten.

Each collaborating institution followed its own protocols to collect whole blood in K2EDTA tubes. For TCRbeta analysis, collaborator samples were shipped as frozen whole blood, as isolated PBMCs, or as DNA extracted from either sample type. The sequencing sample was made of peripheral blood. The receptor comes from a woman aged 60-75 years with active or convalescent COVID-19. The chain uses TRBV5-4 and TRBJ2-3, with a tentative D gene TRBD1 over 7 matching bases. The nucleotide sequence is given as TGTGCCAGCAGCTTGGACAGGGGAGGTTTCGATACGCAGTATTTT. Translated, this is CASSLDRGGFDTQYF. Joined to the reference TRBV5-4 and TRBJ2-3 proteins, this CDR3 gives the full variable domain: ETGVTQSPTHLIKTRGQQVTLRCSSQSGHNTVSWYQQALGQGPQFIFQYYREEENGRGNFPPRFSGLQFPNYSSELNVNALELDDSALYLCASSLDRGGFDTQYFGPGTRLTVL.